This T cell receptor (beta chain) was profiled in a study of vaccination effects on CD4 cells after COVID-19. Before sequencing took place, the ViraFEST assay used viral peptide pools to expand antigen-specific CD4+ T cells. Isolating CD4+ T cells followed approximately nine days of culture. All participants had two doses of either the BNT162b2 or mRNA-1273 vaccine. The authors replaced half the medium with IL-2 medium on days 3 and 7. This CDR3 is 16 amino acids long. Between the trimmed V and J ends, which lost 5 bases and 0 bases, there was a span of 13 bases. Germline V gives CDR1 SGHVS, CDR2 FQNEAQ. A note on this clone: Its specificity is not known.

Notes on the study in general: Sampling in the study covered few convalescent patients and included no early post-infection timepoints. Cross-reactivity toward common cold coronaviruses was confined to only 1 of 255 vaccine-induced clones in healthy vaccinees.

Measured with immunoSEQ multiplex PCR; TCRdb has only the in-frame clones, and not every one. Of fewer than 85,000 clones in the sample, roughly 76% are singletons; the top ten hold about 0.86%. The V call is TRBV7-8, the J call TRBJ2-2; D might be TRBD2 (6 bases). This clonotype was sampled from a human donor who received a COVID-19 vaccine. Sample: CD4+ T cells from PBMCs cultured with HCoV-OC43 spike peptides, taken after COVID-19 vaccination. Subset meaning: HCoV-OC43 spike overlapping peptide pool stimulation. CDR3 DNA sequence: TGTGCCAGCAGCCGACGTGGGACTGCGAACACCGGGGAGCTGTTTTTT. This translates into CASSRRGTANTGELFF. Looking up the rest from reference TRBV7-8 and TRBJ2-2 gives the full variable domain: GAGVSQSPRYKVAKRGQDVALRCDPISGHVSLFWYQQALGQGPEFLTYFQNEAQLDKSGLPSDRFFAERPEGSVSTLKIQRTQQEDSAVYLCASSRRGTANTGELFFGEGSRLTVL.